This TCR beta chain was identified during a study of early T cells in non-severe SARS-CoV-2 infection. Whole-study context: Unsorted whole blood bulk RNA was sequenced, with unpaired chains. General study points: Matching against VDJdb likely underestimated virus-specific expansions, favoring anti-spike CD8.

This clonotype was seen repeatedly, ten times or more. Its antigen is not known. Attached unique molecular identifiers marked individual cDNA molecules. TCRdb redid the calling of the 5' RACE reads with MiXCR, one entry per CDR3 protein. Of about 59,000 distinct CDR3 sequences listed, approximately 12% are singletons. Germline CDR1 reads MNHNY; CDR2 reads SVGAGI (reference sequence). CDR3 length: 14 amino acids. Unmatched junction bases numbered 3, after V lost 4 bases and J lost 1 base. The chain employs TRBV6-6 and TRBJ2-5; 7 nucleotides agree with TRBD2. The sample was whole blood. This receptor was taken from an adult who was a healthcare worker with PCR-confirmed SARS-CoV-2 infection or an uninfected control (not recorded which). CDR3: CASSSSGGQETQYF. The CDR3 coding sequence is TGTGCCAGCAGTTCCTCGGGGGGCCAAGAGACCCAGTACTTC.